This T cell receptor (beta chain) was sequenced during a study of cytomegalovirus exposure and HLA in healthy donors. The study's findings and limits: There were several of the most significant clusters that appeared linked to common viral pathogens in a later analysis. Later genetic work tied a missense DCLRE1C variant to beta-chain V and J trimming.

The CDR3 has 14 amino acids. V lost 4 bases, J lost 1 base, and 10 bases lay in between. Germline assignment: CDR1 MNHNS and CDR2 SASEGT. Concerning this clone itself: Antigen unknown.

PCR involved 60 Vbeta and 13 Jbeta primers. Only in-frame clones appear in the TCRdb table, and some are missing; sequencing was by immunoSEQ multiplex PCR. The repertoire consists of about 150,000 clones, with 65% to 75% occurring once and the leading ten covering roughly 4%. What was sequenced was PBMCs. The chain employs TRBV6-1 and TRBJ1-1, with D hard to call. The TCR was taken from a man aged 55 to 70 in good health and CMV-seronegative. The CDR3 is CASSVLSRNTEAFF. The DNA for the CDR3 is TGTGCCAGCAGTGTTTTATCCAGGAACACTGAAGCTTTCTTT.